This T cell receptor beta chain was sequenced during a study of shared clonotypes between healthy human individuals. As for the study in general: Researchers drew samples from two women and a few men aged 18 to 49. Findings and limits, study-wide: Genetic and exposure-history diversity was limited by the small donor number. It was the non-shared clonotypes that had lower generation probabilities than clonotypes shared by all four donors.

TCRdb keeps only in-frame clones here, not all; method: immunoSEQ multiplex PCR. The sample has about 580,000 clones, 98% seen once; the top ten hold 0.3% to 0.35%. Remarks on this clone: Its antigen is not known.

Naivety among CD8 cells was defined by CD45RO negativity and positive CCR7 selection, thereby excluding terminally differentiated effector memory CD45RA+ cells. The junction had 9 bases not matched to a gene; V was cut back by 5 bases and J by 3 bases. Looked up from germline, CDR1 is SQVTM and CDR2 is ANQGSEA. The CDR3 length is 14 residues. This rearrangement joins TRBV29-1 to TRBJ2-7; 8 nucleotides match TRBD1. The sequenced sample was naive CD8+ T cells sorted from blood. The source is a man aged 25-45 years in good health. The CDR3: CSVQHGQGDYEQYF. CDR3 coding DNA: TGCAGCGTTCAGCATGGACAGGGAGACTACGAGCAGTACTTC.